This T cell receptor (beta chain) stems from a study of T cells in localized non-small cell lung cancer. Whole-study results and caveats: Paired adjacent lung recovered a median around 60 of the top 100 tumor clones.

Germline values: CDR1 KGHSH, CDR2 LQKENI. The CDR3 is made up of 14 amino acids. Trimming left V 1 base short and J 4 bases short, with 10 bases between. Assay: immunoSEQ multiplex PCR; the TCRdb copy retains only in-frame clones and omits some. This sample has about 34,000 clones; about nine tenths occur once, and the top ten carry 4% to 5%. Points on this clone: Its cognate antigen is unknown. The same CDR3 is also encoded by other DNA sequences in this sample.

The V and J genes are TRBV18 and TRBJ1-1, with unresolved D. Here the sequenced sample was peripheral blood, taken before any cancer treatment. This receptor was obtained from a woman aged 40 to 75 with stage I lung adenocarcinoma. The CDR3 DNA sequence: TGTGCCAGCTCACCACGGGGAGAGGGCACTGAAGCTTTCTTT. Its protein is CASSPRGEGTEAFF.